A single sample gave rise to the 2 T cell receptor beta chains below, sequenced in a study of cytomegalovirus exposure and HLA in healthy donors. Primers: 60 Vbeta forward and 13 Jbeta reverse. Method: immunoSEQ multiplex PCR; TCRdb's copy keeps in-frame clones and lacks some. The data show about 110,000 clones, 65% to 80% seen once. The material sequenced was PBMCs. Every receptor here comes from a woman aged 45-65 years in good health and CMV-seropositive.

The J gene is TRBJ2-5, the V gene TRBV10-3, with D perhaps assigned TRBD1 or TRBD2 (6 bases each). Germline-derived CDR1 and CDR2 are ENHRY and SYGVKD. V was clipped by 10 bases and J by 2 bases, with 14 bases between them. This CDR3 is 13 amino acids long. The CDR3 here is CATRRGLQETQYF. The DNA for the CDR3 is TGTGCCACCAGGAGGGGGTTACAAGAGACCCAGTACTTC.

The chain employs TRBV11-3 and TRBJ2-2, with 8 bases fitting TRBD2. Germline V gene lookup returns CDR1 SGHNT and CDR2 YENEEA. Trimming at V came to 5 bases and at J to 0 bases, leaving 2 bases not matched to a gene. This CDR3 has 15 amino acids. The CDR3 region is CASSPGGPNTGELFF. Written as DNA, the CDR3 is TGTGCCAGCAGCCCGGGAGGGCCGAACACCGGGGAGCTGTTTTTT. Filled out from reference TRBV11-3 and TRBJ2-2, the complete variable domain reads EAGVVQSPRYKIIEKKQPVAFWCNPISGHNTLYWYLQNLGQGPELLIRYENEEAVDDSQLPKDRFSAERLKGVDSTLKIQPAELGDSAVYLCASSPGGPNTGELFFGEGSRLTVL.